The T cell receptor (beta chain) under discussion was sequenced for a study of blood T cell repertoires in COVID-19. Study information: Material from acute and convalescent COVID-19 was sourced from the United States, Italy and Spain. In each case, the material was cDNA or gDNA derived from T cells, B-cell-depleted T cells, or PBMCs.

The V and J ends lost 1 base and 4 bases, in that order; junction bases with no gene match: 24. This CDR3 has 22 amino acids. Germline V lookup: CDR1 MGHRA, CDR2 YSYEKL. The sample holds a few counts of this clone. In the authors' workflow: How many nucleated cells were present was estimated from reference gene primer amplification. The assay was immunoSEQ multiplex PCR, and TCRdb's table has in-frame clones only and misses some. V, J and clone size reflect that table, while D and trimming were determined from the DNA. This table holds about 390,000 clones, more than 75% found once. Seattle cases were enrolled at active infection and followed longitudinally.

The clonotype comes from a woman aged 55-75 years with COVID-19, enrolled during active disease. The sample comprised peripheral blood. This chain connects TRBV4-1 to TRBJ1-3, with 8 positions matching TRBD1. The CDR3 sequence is CASSQANLGTGPTGDAGNTIYF. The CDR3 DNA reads TGCGCCAGCAGCCAAGCTAACCTAGGGACGGGACCGACAGGGGATGCAGGAAACACCATATATTTT.